What follows describes a single T cell receptor beta chain. The data stem from a study of blood T cell repertoires in COVID-19. Study information: COVID-19 samples collected from the United States, Italy and Spain covered acute and convalescent phases. T cells, B-cell-depleted T cells, or PBMCs provided the cDNA or gDNA that served as material.

This CDR3 is 17 amino acids long. Germline V gene lookup returns CDR1 MNHEY and CDR2 SMNVEV (reference sequence). Trimming pared 4 bases from V and 0 bases from J, leaving 16 bases between. This table comes from immunoSEQ multiplex PCR, and its TCRdb copy is limited to in-frame clones, with some not included. The table shows approximately 280,000 clones, with around 89% occurring only once. The TCR comes from a man aged 35 to 55 with acute or convalescent COVID-19. The sequencing input was peripheral blood. This chain connects TRBV27 to TRBJ1-5; no clear D. CDR3 in amino acids: CASSSSVLGPSNQPQHF. The CDR3 bases are TGTGCCAGCAGTTCATCGGTATTGGGCCCTAGCAATCAGCCCCAGCATTTT.